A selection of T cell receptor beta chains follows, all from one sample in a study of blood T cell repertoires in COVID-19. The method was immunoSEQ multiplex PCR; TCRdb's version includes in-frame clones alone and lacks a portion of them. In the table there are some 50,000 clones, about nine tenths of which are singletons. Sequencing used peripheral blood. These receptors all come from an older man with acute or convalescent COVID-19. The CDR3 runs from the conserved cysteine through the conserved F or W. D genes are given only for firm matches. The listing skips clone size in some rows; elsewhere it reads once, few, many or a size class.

CDR3 protein: CASSGWEGKNEQFF; CDR3 DNA: TGTGCCAGCAGTGGATGGGAGGGTAAGAATGAGCAGTTCTTC; CDR3 length: 14; J gene: TRBJ2-1; V gene: TRBV5-4; D gene: TRBD2; clone size: NA
CDR3 protein: CSVDSRGGQVLGNYGYTF; CDR3 DNA: TGCAGCGTTGATTCTAGGGGTGGACAGGTCCTAGGTAACTATGGCTACACCTTC; CDR3 length: 18; J gene: TRBJ1-2; V gene: TRBV29-1; D gene: TRBD1; clone size: NA
CDR3 protein: CASSLGTDSGYTF; CDR3 DNA: TGTGCCAGCAGCCTCGGGACAGATAGCGGCTACACCTTC; CDR3 length: 13; J gene: TRBJ1-2; V gene: TRBV6-5; D gene: TRBD1; clone size: NA
CDR3 protein: CASSIITGAGETQYF; CDR3 DNA: TGTGCCAGTAGTATAATCACAGGGGCCGGGGAGACCCAGTACTTC; CDR3 length: 15; J gene: TRBJ2-5; V gene: TRBV19; D gene: TRBD1; clone size: NA
CDR3 protein: CASKPPGGDFSPLHF; CDR3 DNA: TGTGCCAGCAAACCGCCAGGGGGCGATTTTTCACCCCTCCACTTT; CDR3 length: 15; J gene: TRBJ1-6; V gene: TRBV6-5; D gene: TRBD1; clone size: NA
CDR3 protein: CASSQLDRYNSPLHF; CDR3 DNA: TGTGCCAGCAGCCAGCTGGACAGGTATAATTCACCCCTCCACTTT; CDR3 length: 15; J gene: TRBJ1-6; V gene: TRBV3-1/TRBV3-2; D gene: TRBD1; clone size: NA
CDR3 protein: CASSLAPSGVYAEQYF; CDR3 DNA: TGCGCCAGCAGCTTGGCCCCCTCAGGGGTCTACGCCGAGCAGTACTTC; CDR3 length: 16; J gene: TRBJ2-7; V gene: TRBV5-1; D gene: NA; clone size: NA
CDR3 protein: CASRRDRVETEAFF; CDR3 DNA: TGTGCCAGCAGACGGGACAGGGTAGAAACTGAAGCTTTCTTT; CDR3 length: 14; J gene: TRBJ1-1; V gene: TRBV6-5; D gene: TRBD1; clone size: NA
CDR3 protein: CASSPPGQNYGYTF; CDR3 DNA: TGTGCCAGCAGCCCCCCTGGACAGAACTATGGCTACACCTTC; CDR3 length: 14; J gene: TRBJ1-2; V gene: TRBV25-1; D gene: NA; clone size: NA
CDR3 protein: CASSVGGLTNEKLFF; CDR3 DNA: TGTGCCAGCAGCGTCGGGGGGCTGACTAATGAAAAACTGTTTTTT; CDR3 length: 15; J gene: TRBJ1-4; V gene: TRBV7-6; D gene: NA; clone size: NA
CDR3 protein: CASSSLNRANEQFF; CDR3 DNA: TGTGCCAGCAGTTCCTTAAACAGGGCCAATGAGCAGTTCTTC; CDR3 length: 14; J gene: TRBJ2-1; V gene: TRBV27; D gene: NA; clone size: NA
CDR3 protein: CASSLGVRNTEAFF; CDR3 DNA: TGTGCAAGCAGTTTGGGAGTTAGGAACACTGAAGCTTTCTTT; CDR3 length: 14; J gene: TRBJ1-1; V gene: TRBV28; D gene: NA; clone size: NA
CDR3 protein: CASRDRPNTEAFF; CDR3 DNA: TGTGCCAGCCGAGACAGGCCGAACACTGAAGCTTTCTTT; CDR3 length: 13; J gene: TRBJ1-1; V gene: TRBV6-5; D gene: NA; clone size: NA
CDR3 protein: CASSRQSGQTIFNYGYTF; CDR3 DNA: TGTGCCAGCAGCCGCCAATCGGGACAGACCATTTTTAACTATGGCTACACCTTC; CDR3 length: 18; J gene: TRBJ1-2; V gene: TRBV5-4; D gene: TRBD1; clone size: NA
CDR3 protein: CASSSPGLGDTEAFF; CDR3 DNA: TGTGCCAGCAGTTCTCCGGGTTTAGGAGACACTGAAGCTTTCTTT; CDR3 length: 15; J gene: TRBJ1-1; V gene: TRBV28; D gene: NA; clone size: NA
CDR3 protein: CASSPLSMNTEAFF; CDR3 DNA: TGTGCCAGCAGCCCTCTAAGTATGAACACTGAAGCTTTCTTT; CDR3 length: 14; J gene: TRBJ1-1; V gene: TRBV9; D gene: NA; clone size: NA
CDR3 protein: CAWQTGVFASGANVLTF; CDR3 DNA: TGTGCCTGGCAAACAGGGGTGTTTGCCTCTGGGGCCAACGTCCTGACTTTC; CDR3 length: 17; J gene: TRBJ2-6; V gene: TRBV30; D gene: TRBD1; clone size: NA
CDR3 protein: CATSDSDRGQGYTF; CDR3 DNA: TGTGCCACCAGTGATTCGGACAGGGGGCAAGGCTACACCTTC; CDR3 length: 14; J gene: TRBJ1-2; V gene: TRBV24-1; D gene: TRBD1; clone size: NA
CDR3 protein: CASRRGPVGNQPQHF; CDR3 DNA: TGCGCCAGCAGGCGGGGGCCGGTAGGCAATCAGCCCCAGCATTTT; CDR3 length: 15; J gene: TRBJ1-5; V gene: TRBV10-2; D gene: NA; clone size: NA
CDR3 protein: CASSSFTGYTEAFF; CDR3 DNA: TGTGCCAGCAGCTCCTTCACAGGGTACACTGAAGCTTTCTTT; CDR3 length: 14; J gene: TRBJ1-1; V gene: TRBV7-2; D gene: NA; clone size: few
CDR3 protein: CASSAQGAGGYTF; CDR3 DNA: TGTGCCAGCAGCGCCCAGGGGGCTGGGGGCTACACCTTC; CDR3 length: 13; J gene: TRBJ1-2; V gene: TRBV7-2; D gene: TRBD1; clone size: once
CDR3 protein: CASSTSREGKTQYF; CDR3 DNA: TGTGCCAGCTCCACAAGCAGGGAAGGGAAGACCCAGTACTTC; CDR3 length: 14; J gene: TRBJ2-5; V gene: TRBV6-5; D gene: NA; clone size: NA
CDR3 protein: CASSSGLAGVIYTQYF; CDR3 DNA: TGCGCCAGCAGCTCAGGACTAGCGGGGGTCATTTATACGCAGTATTTT; CDR3 length: 16; J gene: TRBJ2-3; V gene: TRBV5-1; D gene: TRBD2; clone size: NA
CDR3 protein: CASSLRGRDTIYF; CDR3 DNA: TGTGCCAGCAGCTTACGGGGAAGGGACACCATATATTTT; CDR3 length: 13; J gene: TRBJ1-3; V gene: TRBV7-8; D gene: NA; clone size: NA
CDR3 protein: CASSYGTGAGNSPLHF; CDR3 DNA: TGTGCCAGCAGTTACGGGACAGGGGCTGGTAATTCACCCCTCCACTTT; CDR3 length: 16; J gene: TRBJ1-6; V gene: TRBV6-5; D gene: TRBD1; clone size: NA
CDR3 protein: CAISERSTDTQYF; CDR3 DNA: TGTGCCATCAGTGAGCGGAGCACAGATACGCAGTATTTT; CDR3 length: 13; J gene: TRBJ2-3; V gene: TRBV10-3; D gene: NA; clone size: NA
CDR3 protein: CASRQSEETQYF; CDR3 DNA: TGTGCCAGCAGACAGTCAGAAGAGACCCAGTACTTC; CDR3 length: 12; J gene: TRBJ2-5; V gene: TRBV2; D gene: NA; clone size: NA
CDR3 protein: CASRGLAGGTDTQYF; CDR3 DNA: TGTGCCAGCAGGGGACTAGCGGGGGGCACAGATACGCAGTATTTT; CDR3 length: 15; J gene: TRBJ2-3; V gene: TRBV6-6; D gene: TRBD2; clone size: NA
CDR3 protein: CASSLWPNTGELFF; CDR3 DNA: TGTGCCAGCAGCTTGTGGCCGAACACCGGGGAGCTGTTTTTT; CDR3 length: 14; J gene: TRBJ2-2; V gene: TRBV5-8; D gene: NA; clone size: NA
CDR3 protein: CASSRGVQNTEAFF; CDR3 DNA: TGTGCCAGCAGCCGGGGGGTCCAGAACACTGAAGCTTTCTTT; CDR3 length: 14; J gene: TRBJ1-1; V gene: TRBV7-9; D gene: NA; clone size: NA
CDR3 protein: CASSYYEGETQYF; CDR3 DNA: TGTGCCAGCAGTTACTATGAGGGAGAGACCCAGTACTTC; CDR3 length: 13; J gene: TRBJ2-5; V gene: TRBV6-6; D gene: NA; clone size: once
CDR3 protein: CASSQMGQAKNTEAFF; CDR3 DNA: TGTGCCAGCAGCCAAATGGGACAGGCTAAGAACACTGAAGCTTTCTTT; CDR3 length: 16; J gene: TRBJ1-1; V gene: TRBV14; D gene: TRBD1; clone size: once
CDR3 protein: CSASRTVSSGNQPQHF; CDR3 DNA: TGCAGTGCCAGTCGGACAGTCTCGAGCGGAAATCAGCCCCAGCATTTT; CDR3 length: 16; J gene: TRBJ1-5; V gene: TRBV20-1; D gene: NA; clone size: once